A selection of T cell receptor beta chains follows, all from one sample in a study of blood T cells in healthy people across ages. One entry per CDR3 protein results from TCRdb running MiXCR on the 5' RACE reads. This sample has roughly 800,000 distinct CDR3 sequences; roughly 60% occur once, and the top ten carry 20% to 25%. The sequenced sample was blood. The source is a man in his thirties or forties in good health. CDR3s include the opening cysteine and the closing phenylalanine or tryptophan. D genes are given only for firm matches. A clone size is listed for some rows: how often the clone was seen (once, few, many), or a class if it is expanded.

d_call | clone_size | j_call | v_call | cdr3_length | cdr3_nt | cdr3_aa
TRBD2 | few | TRBJ2-1 | TRBV29-1 | 17 | TGCAGCGTCACCGGGACAGGGGGACTAGCGGGACCCTATGAGCAGTTCTTC | CSVTGTGGLAGPYEQFF
TRBD1 | NA | TRBJ1-2 | TRBV29-1 | 13 | TGCAGCGATTTTTACAGGGGATCAGGTGGCTACACCTTC | CSDFYRGSGGYTF
TRBD1 | few | TRBJ1-6 | TRBV7-9 | 18 | TGTGCCAGCAGCCAACCTCCGGGACAGGGGGGGGATAATTCACCCCTCCACTTT | CASSQPPGQGGDNSPLHF
NA | few | TRBJ2-5 | TRBV5-1 | 17 | TGCGCCAGCAGCTTGTTCGGCAGGGAGGCGTTTGGAGAGACCCAGTACTTC | CASSLFGREAFGETQYF
TRBD1 | NA | TRBJ1-1 | TRBV29-1 | 15 | TGCAGCGTTGCTAGAGGACAGGTCACACCAGGAGAAGCTTTCTTT | CSVARGQVTPGEAFF
NA | NA | TRBJ2-3 | TRBV28 | 15 | TGTGCCAGCAGCTCCGGGGGATATAGGGGGGATACGCAGTATTTT | CASSSGGYRGDTQYF
NA | NA | TRBJ2-7 | TRBV9 | 14 | TGTGCCAGCAGCGTAGGGACTACCTTCTACGAGCAGTACTTC | CASSVGTTFYEQYF
NA | NA | TRBJ2-3 | TRBV29-1 | 14 | TGCAGCGTTGAAGAGGAGTCAAGCACAGATACGCAGTATTTT | CSVEEESSTDTQYF
NA | NA | TRBJ1-1 | TRBV6-2/TRBV6-3 | 14 | TGTGCCAGCAGTTATCCCCGGATGAACACTGAAGCTTTCTTT | CASSYPRMNTEAFF
NA | NA | TRBJ1-2 | TRBV20-1 | 13 | TGCAGTGCTGCTAGAGGCCCAGGGACAAGCTACACCTTC | CSAARGPGTSYTF
NA | NA | TRBJ2-6 | TRBV24-1 | 13 | TGTGCCGTCGCAGAGTCTGGGGCCAACGTCCTGACTTTC | CAVAESGANVLTF
NA | NA | TRBJ2-1 | TRBV4-3 | 15 | TGCGCCAGCAGCCAAGATCAAGACAGAGCTAATGAGCAGTTCTTC | CASSQDQDRANEQFF
NA | NA | TRBJ2-7 | TRBV20-1 | 15 | TGCAGTGCTAGACGCCGTAGGGCTCACGGGGACGAGCAGTACTTC | CSARRRRAHGDEQYF
NA | NA | TRBJ2-7 | TRBV5-1 | 13 | TGCGCCAGCAGCTACACAGCTTCCTACGAGCAGTACTTC | CASSYTASYEQYF
NA | NA | TRBJ2-4 | TRBV3-1 | 15 | TGTGCCAGCAGTTCAGGACGGCTAGCCAAAAACATTCAGTACTTC | CASSSGRLAKNIQYF
TRBD2 | NA | TRBJ2-5 | TRBV7-2 | 15 | TGTGCCAGCAGATCCAGACTAGCGGGGGAAGAGACCCAGTACTTC | CASRSRLAGEETQYF